Listed below are T cell receptor beta chains from one sample, sequenced in a study of blood T cells in healthy people across ages. TCRdb reanalysed the 5' RACE reads using MiXCR and keeps one entry per CDR3 protein. Found here are roughly 1.4 million distinct CDR3 sequences, roughly 64% of them singletons; the top ten hold more than 6%. Sequenced sample: blood. These receptors were taken from a man aged 18 to 35 in good health. Both conserved end residues are part of each CDR3. A D gene is named only where the DNA matches it firmly. Only part of the rows carry a size: once, few, many, or a class if the clone is expanded.

TRBV6-5,.,TRBJ2-3,15,.,CVVGGGAGSTDTQYF,TGTGTGGTGGGCGGGGGCGCGGGAAGCACAGATACGCAGTATTTT
TRBV20-1,.,TRBJ1-6,15,.,CSASPLGTYNSPLHF,TGCAGTGCTAGTCCCCTGGGGACATATAATTCACCCCTCCACTTT
TRBV4-2,.,TRBJ2-1,17,TRBD2,CASSQAASGGPYNEQFF,TGTGCCAGCAGCCAAGCTGCGAGCGGGGGCCCTTACAATGAGCAGTTCTTC
TRBV7-2,once,TRBJ2-3,12,.,CASSFQSDTQYF,TGTGCCAGCAGCTTTCAGTCAGATACGCAGTATTTT
TRBV7-2,.,TRBJ2-1,17,.,CASSHPLRGSSYNEQFF,TGTGCCAGCAGCCACCCACTCAGGGGTAGCTCCTACAATGAGCAGTTCTTC
TRBV7-9,.,TRBJ1-2,14,TRBD1,CASSLETGSFGYTF,TGTGCCAGCAGCCTCGAGACAGGGTCGTTTGGCTACACCTTC
TRBV29-1,few,TRBJ1-1,13,TRBD1,CSVKDRAGTEAFF,TGCAGCGTCAAGGACAGGGCTGGGACTGAAGCTTTCTTT
TRBV12-3/TRBV12-4,few,TRBJ1-2,17,TRBD1,CASSPSRDRGKDYGYTF,TGTGCCAGCAGTCCCTCCCGGGACAGGGGTAAGGACTATGGCTACACCTTC
TRBV5-1,.,TRBJ2-5,18,TRBD2,CASSLIHHGAGSQETQYF,TGCGCCAGCAGCTTGATCCACCACGGAGCGGGATCCCAAGAGACCCAGTACTTC
TRBV20-1,.,TRBJ1-6,16,TRBD1,CSASLPGTGADSPLHF,TGCAGTGCTAGCCTACCAGGGACAGGGGCCGATTCACCCCTCCACTTT
TRBV4-3,.,TRBJ2-2,14,.,CASSHNTAAGELFF,TGCGCCAGCAGCCATAACACAGCGGCCGGGGAGCTGTTTTTT
TRBV7-2,.,TRBJ2-1,15,.,CASSSVGGPRNEQFF,TGTGCCAGCAGCTCCGTAGGGGGACCTCGGAATGAGCAGTTCTTC
TRBV11-1,.,TRBJ2-1,14,.,CASSPRGLYNEQFF,TGTGCCAGCTCACCGAGGGGCCTCTACAATGAGCAGTTCTTC
TRBV7-4,few,TRBJ2-7,13,.,CAVLTGLFYEQYF,TGTGCAGTCTTAACAGGGCTATTCTACGAGCAGTACTTC
TRBV7-9,once,TRBJ2-1,15,.,CASSPTRDRYNEQFF,TGTGCCAGCAGCCCGACCCGGGACCGCTACAATGAGCAGTTCTTC
TRBV20-1,few,TRBJ2-3,14,.,CSASSGTSTDTQYF,TGCAGTGCAAGTAGCGGAACTAGCACAGATACGCAGTATTTT
TRBV6-1,.,TRBJ1-5,16,.,CASSELRGVDNQPQHF,TGTGCCAGCAGTGAACTCAGGGGCGTCGATAATCAGCCCCAGCATTTT
TRBV15,.,TRBJ2-3,16,TRBD2,CATSREPSGVTDTQYF,TGTGCCACCAGCAGAGAACCTAGCGGGGTAACAGATACGCAGTATTTT
TRBV11-2,few,TRBJ2-2,13,.,CASSFIDTGELFF,TGTGCCAGCAGCTTTATTGACACCGGGGAGCTGTTTTTT
TRBV12-3/TRBV12-4,.,TRBJ2-3,17,TRBD2,CASSSMTLGGGTDTQYF,TGTGCCAGCAGCTCTATGACCTTGGGAGGGGGCACAGATACGCAGTATTTT
TRBV12-3/TRBV12-4,.,TRBJ2-7,14,.,CASSFSATAYEQYF,TGTGCCAGCAGTTTTAGTGCCACTGCCTACGAGCAGTACTTC
TRBV7-8,few,TRBJ2-1,15,TRBD2,CASRLAGGMRNEQFF,TGTGCCAGCAGATTAGCGGGGGGCATGCGCAATGAGCAGTTCTTC
TRBV4-2,.,TRBJ2-7,17,TRBD2,CASSQAGTSGELYEQYF,TGTGCCAGCAGCCAGGCCGGGACTAGCGGGGAACTCTACGAGCAGTACTTC
TRBV10-3,.,TRBJ1-2,11,.,CAIRESGGYTF,TGTGCCATCAGAGAGAGTGGTGGCTACACCTTC
TRBV11-2,.,TRBJ1-6,16,TRBD1,CASSLEWDRDNSPLHF,TGTGCCAGCAGCTTAGAATGGGACAGGGACAATTCACCCCTCCACTTT
TRBV10-3,few,TRBJ1-4,14,.,CAISEQGPNEKLFF,TGTGCCATCAGTGAACAGGGCCCTAATGAAAAACTGTTTTTT
TRBV20-1,few,TRBJ2-7,16,TRBD1,CSARLIGDRVIDEQYF,TGCAGTGCTAGGCTCATTGGAGACAGGGTAATCGACGAGCAGTACTTC
TRBV7-9,.,TRBJ2-1,19,TRBD2,CASRPNSGTSGSPYNEQFF,TGTGCCAGCAGACCAAACTCCGGGACTAGCGGGAGTCCCTACAATGAGCAGTTCTTC
TRBV7-9,.,TRBJ1-2,12,.,CASSLGLDGYTF,TGTGCCAGCAGCCTGGGCCTGGATGGCTACACCTTC
TRBV27,.,TRBJ2-7,14,TRBD2,CASSLREENYEQYF,TGTGCCAGCAGTTTGCGGGAGGAGAACTATGAGCAGTACTTC
TRBV9,.,TRBJ2-1,19,.,CASSVDAGMRVHWINEQFF,TGTGCCAGCAGCGTAGACGCGGGAATGAGGGTACATTGGATCAATGAGCAGTTCTTC
TRBV4-1,.,TRBJ1-5,13,.,CASSQDWDQPQHF,TGCGCCAGCAGCCAAGATTGGGATCAGCCCCAGCATTTT
TRBV28,few,TRBJ1-5,18,.,CASSTHGAGMISNQPQHF,TGTGCCAGCAGCACACATGGGGCAGGGATGATAAGCAATCAGCCCCAGCATTTT
TRBV27,.,TRBJ2-7,13,.,CASSSDSTYEQYF,TGTGCCAGCAGTTCGGACAGCACCTACGAGCAGTACTTC
TRBV7-2,.,TRBJ2-1,15,TRBD2,CASSLGDYGNNEQFF,TGTGCCAGCAGCTTAGGGGACTACGGAAACAATGAGCAGTTCTTC
TRBV29-1,.,TRBJ1-2,12,TRBD1,CSVMTGSWGYTF,TGCAGCGTTATGACAGGGAGCTGGGGCTACACCTTC
TRBV20-1,.,TRBJ2-3,16,TRBD2,CSARLGLAGSTDTQYF,TGCAGTGCTCGCTTGGGGCTAGCGGGCAGCACAGATACGCAGTATTTT
TRBV6-6,.,TRBJ1-1,12,.,CASSYLRTETFF,TGTGCCAGCAGTTACTTGCGCACTGAAACTTTCTTT
TRBV5-1,.,TRBJ2-5,16,TRBD2,CASSLDAGAGGETQYF,TGCGCCAGCAGCTTGGACGCGGGAGCAGGAGGGGAGACCCAGTACTTC
TRBV7-9,.,TRBJ2-1,13,.,CASSSPRDNEQFF,TGTGCCAGCAGCTCGCCAAGGGACAATGAGCAGTTCTTC
TRBV20-1,.,TRBJ2-3,17,TRBD2,CSARVVRTSGLADTQYF,TGCAGTGCTAGAGTTGTCCGAACTAGCGGGCTCGCAGATACGCAGTATTTT
TRBV20-1,.,TRBJ2-7,13,.,CSAPPLGSYERYF,TGCAGTGCCCCTCCTCTAGGATCCTACGAGCGGTACTTC